This T cell receptor (beta chain) was recorded in a study of blood T cells in healthy people across ages. Germline values: CDR1 DFQATT, CDR2 SNEGSKA (reference sequence). The V end lost 6 bases, the J end lost 0 bases, and 8 bases lay between the germline ends. This CDR3 is built from 12 residues. A second roughly 6 to 12 cycle PCR used barcoded and J-beta primers. TCRdb called the 5' RACE reads again in MiXCR, with one record for every CDR3 protein. The table includes around 940,000 distinct CDR3 sequences, approximately 50% detected once. The TCR was taken from a woman aged 60 to 75 in good health. V usage is TRBV20-1 and J usage is TRBJ1-2; D gene unclear. The source material was blood. The CDR3, as DNA: TGCAGTGCGACCATGTCTAACTATGGCTACACCTTC. Protein product: CSATMSNYGYTF.